Below are 22 T cell receptor beta chains sequenced from a single sample in a study of stem cell transplantation in POMP-related autoinflammatory disease. Method: immunoSEQ multiplex PCR; TCRdb's copy keeps in-frame clones and lacks some. The table shows 650 to 1,000 clones, with about 76% occurring only once. The starting material was Tregs from PBMCs, obtained after stem cell transplantation. These receptors all come from a human patient with POMP-related autoinflammation and immune dysregulation (PRAID). Some T cells may have originated in the graft donor.

The table lists this clone with a few counts. The V and J genes are TRBV7-3 and TRBJ2-5; D is uncertain. This CDR3 region has 13 residues. Germline-derived CDR1 and CDR2 are SGHTA and FQGTGA. Deletions cut 1 base from V and 7 bases from J, with 10 bases between. CDR3 DNA: TGTGCCAGCAGCTTAAATGAAGCTTCGACCCAGTACTTC. Translating it yields CASSLNEASTQYF.

This chain uses TRBV13 with TRBJ1-4; D not certain. Germline V CDR1 and CDR2: PRHDT, FYEKMQ (reference sequence). The V gene lost 3 bases and the J gene lost 3 bases, with 11 bases spanning the gap. This CDR3 is 15 amino acids long. DNA for the CDR3: TGTGCCAGCAGCTTCCGGCTACATTCTAATGAAAAACTGTTTTTT. As protein: CASSFRLHSNEKLFF.

This clone was seen a handful of times. A read error may account for a junction end that differs from germline. The chain is built from TRBV5-6 and TRBJ1-3; D gene ambiguous. In germline, CDR1 is SGHDT, CDR2 YYEEEE. This CDR3 has 14 residues. The CDR3 nucleotides read TGTGCCAGCACCTTGGAAGGAGGTGGAAACACCATATATTTT. Its translation is CASTLEGGGNTIYF.

The J gene is TRBJ2-2, the V gene TRBV19; no definite D call. The germline V and J ends were trimmed by 3 bases and 7 bases, with 3 bases remaining between them. Germline V gives CDR1 LNHDA, CDR2 SQIVND (reference sequence). The CDR3 consists of 11 residues. DNA for the CDR3: TGTGCCAGTAGTATGTACGGGGAGCTGTTTTTT. Translation: CASSMYGELFF.

As DNA, the CDR3 is TGTGCCAGCTCACCACCGGACATAGTTGAGCAGTTCTTC. Translated, it gives CASSPPDIVEQFF. The V gene is TRBV18, the J gene TRBJ2-1, with D possibly TRBD1 on 5 matching bases. Germline values: CDR1 KGHSH, CDR2 LQKENI. Trimming shortened V by 0 bases and J by 9 bases, and 9 bases separated the two germline ends. The CDR3 is 13 residues long.

The V gene is TRBV29-1, the J gene TRBJ2-2, with 7 bases that match TRBD1. The CDR3 covers 14 residues. Germline V gene sequence: CDR1 SQVTM, CDR2 ANQGSEA. V dropped 4 bases and J dropped 4; count of bases not matched to a gene: 6. CDR3 loop: CSVARDRSTGELFF. The CDR3 DNA follows: TGCAGCGTTGCCCGGGACAGATCCACCGGGGAGCTGTTTTTT.

This rearrangement joins TRBV9 to TRBJ2-1; 11 positions agree with TRBD2. Trimming cost V 4 bases and J 2 bases; bases outside gene matches: 8. The germline V gene has CDR1 SGDLS and CDR2 YYNGEE. The CDR3 runs to 17 residues. CDR3 residues: CASSPLASGRTYNEQFF. CDR3 DNA: TGTGCCAGCAGCCCCCTGGCTAGCGGGAGGACCTACAATGAGCAGTTCTTC.

This chain uses TRBV29-1 with TRBJ2-5; 7 bases are shared with TRBD2. The length of the CDR3 is 12 residues. Losses at the gene ends were 5 bases for V and 5 bases for J; bases not matched to a gene: 5. Germline V gene sequence: CDR1 SQVTM, CDR2 ANQGSEA. The CDR3, as DNA: TGCAGCGTTTCTATGGGAGGGGAGACCCAGTACTTC. Amino acid sequence: CSVSMGGETQYF.

The chain employs TRBV5-1 and TRBJ1-1; D ambiguous. V shed 0 bases and J shed 6 bases, with 15 bases lying between them. CDR1 and CDR2 (germline): SGHRS, YFSETQ. The CDR3 has 15 amino acids. In nucleotides, the CDR3 is TGCGCCAGCAGCTTGGAGTTTGGCCCCGGGGCTGAAGCTTTCTTT. Translation gives CASSLEFGPGAEAFF.

CDR3 DNA sequence: TGTGCCAGCAGCTTGGGGGCAGGGGGCTTGCTCTCTGGAAACACCATATATTTT. It specifies CASSLGAGGLLSGNTIYF. The chain uses TRBV5-6 and TRBJ1-3, with TRBD1 matching 8 bases. V shed 0 bases, J shed 0 bases, and the junction held 8 bases outside the gene matches. This CDR3 spans 18 amino acids. Germline V lookup: CDR1 SGHDT, CDR2 YYEEEE.

V and J are TRBV25-1 and TRBJ2-5, with 13 bases identical to TRBD2. Germline CDR1 is MGHDK and CDR2 is SYGVNS. V lost 6 bases, J lost 5 bases, and 12 bases stayed unmatched. There are 17 residues in the CDR3. Written as DNA, the CDR3 is TGTGCCAGCAGCCACACCGGGACTAGCGGGATTTTGGAGACCCAGTACTTC. Its protein product is CASSHTGTSGILETQYF.

In nucleotides, the CDR3 is TGTGCCAGCAGCTTAGAGGGTAGAGAGACCCAGTACTTC. As protein: CASSLEGRETQYF. The chain has TRBV11-2 and TRBJ2-5; D is unclear. V lost 0 bases and J 4 bases, leaving 6 bases between the germline ends. The germline CDR1 and CDR2 sequences are SGHAT and FQNNGV. This CDR3 has 13 amino acids.

The chain joins TRBV19 to TRBJ2-1; D possibly corresponds to TRBD2 (6 bases). V shed 2 bases and J shed 0 bases, with 23 bases lying between them. The CDR3 is made up of 20 amino acids. The germline V gene has CDR1 LNHDA and CDR2 SQIVND (reference sequence). The CDR3 here is CASSIIGKGGTVSSYNEQFF. CDR3 nucleotides: TGTGCCAGTAGTATAATTGGGAAAGGAGGGACGGTGAGCTCCTACAATGAGCAGTTCTTC.

The sample holds a few counts of this clone. V usage is TRBV18 and J usage is TRBJ2-7; 12 nucleotides match TRBD1. Looked up from germline, CDR1 is KGHSH and CDR2 is LQKENI. This CDR3 is built from 15 residues. The J segment lost 4 bases and the V segment lost 3 bases, leaving 4 bases of the junction unmatched. The CDR3 region has the DNA TGTGCCAGCTCACCCCAGGGACAGGGGGCGTACGAGCAGTACTTC. This gives the protein CASSPQGQGAYEQYF.

This chain joins TRBV6-1 and TRBJ2-3; 9 nucleotides line up with TRBD2. The V gene's germline CDR1 is MNHNS and CDR2 SASEGT. Unmatched junction bases numbered 1, after V lost 2 bases and J lost 1 base. This CDR3 is 15 amino acids long. The CDR3 spells CASSERTSGTDTQYF. The CDR3 coding sequence is TGTGCCAGCAGTGAAAGGACTAGCGGCACAGATACGCAGTATTTT.

V is TRBV11-2 and J is TRBJ1-2; TRBD1 matches 8 bases. Germline trimming cut 5 bases from V and 1 base from J; bases unmatched to any gene: 6. Germline CDR1 and CDR2: SGHAT and FQNNGV. The CDR3 has 15 residues. This CDR3 is CASSHGQGLNYGYTF. The CDR3 coding sequence is TGTGCCAGCAGCCACGGACAGGGACTTAACTATGGCTACACCTTC.

The rearrangement joins TRBV10-3 to TRBJ1-3, with no clear D. The CDR3 has 14 residues. V lost 6 bases and J 4 bases, leaving 13 bases between the germline ends. Germline CDR1 ENHRY, CDR2 SYGVKD. CDR3 protein: CAIRPKGPGNTIYF. In nucleotides, the CDR3 is TGTGCCATCAGGCCAAAAGGGCCAGGAAACACCATATATTTT.

The rearrangement uses TRBV30 and TRBJ2-4; 7 positions match TRBD1. V lost 3 bases and J lost 6; bases outside the gene matches: 5. From germline, CDR1 is GTSNPN and CDR2 SVGIG (reference sequence). The CDR3 is made up of 13 amino acids. CDR3 sequence reads: CAWRLGGGNIQYF. The DNA of the CDR3 is TGTGCCTGGAGGTTAGGGGGCGGAAACATTCAGTACTTC.

This chain links TRBV5-5 with TRBJ1-3, with a possible D match to TRBD1 (5 bases). Trimming removed 3 bases at V and 0 bases at J, with 10 bases between. The CDR3 consists of 15 residues. Looked up from germline, CDR1 is SGHKS and CDR2 is YYEKEE (reference sequence). The CDR3: CASSYWGSSGNTIYF. DNA of the CDR3: TGTGCCAGCAGCTATTGGGGGAGCTCTGGAAACACCATATATTTT.

The gene calls are TRBV7-9 and TRBJ1-1; D is ambiguous. Trimming shortened V by 1 base and J by 1 base, and 7 bases separated the two germline ends. Germline CDR1 and CDR2: SEHNR and FQNEAQ (reference sequence). The CDR3 contains 14 residues. The CDR3 coding sequence is TGTGCCAGCAGCTTAGGCGCCCAGAACACTGAAGCTTTCTTT. Residues: CASSLGAQNTEAFF.

This clone has only a few counts. The V gene is TRBV18, the J gene TRBJ2-5, with unresolved D. The length of the CDR3 is 16 residues. Trimming pared 0 bases from V and 5 bases from J, leaving 16 bases between. Germline-derived CDR1 and CDR2 are KGHSH and LQKENI. Here the CDR3 DNA reads TGTGCCAGCTCACCACCGGGCTACGTTCTTGGGGAGACCCAGTACTTC. This sequence encodes CASSPPGYVLGETQYF.

The chain combines TRBV6-5 with TRBJ2-2, with no clear D. The length of the CDR3 is 13 residues. The germline gives CDR1 MNHEY, CDR2 SVGAGI. Trimming removed 2 bases from V and 4 bases from J, with 5 bases in between. This CDR3 reads CASSYGSTGELFF. The CDR3 region has the DNA TGTGCCAGCAGTTACGGCAGCACCGGGGAGCTGTTTTTT.